Listed here are 16 T cell receptor beta chains from one sample, sequenced in a study of human CD4 T cells and Enterobacteriaceae. Produced via immunoSEQ multiplex PCR; TCRdb's table is partial and in-frame only. The table has 25,000 to 30,000 clones, 70% to 85% seen once; the top ten hold around 1.7%. Memory CD4+ T cells were sorted as all CD4+ cells except CD45RA+CCR7+CD95- naive cells, over 98% pure. The sequenced material came from memory CD4+ T cells from blood. Every receptor here comes from a human donor in good health.

The J gene is TRBJ2-2, the V gene TRBV5-4, with TRBD2 matching 7 bases. Germline lookup yields CDR1 SGHNT and CDR2 YYREEE (reference sequence). The CDR3 extends over 18 amino acids. V trimming: 0 bases; J trimming: 0 bases; junction bases outside the gene matches: 8. CDR3 nucleotide sequence: TGTGCCAGCAGCTTGGGGGGTAGCGGGTATACGAACACCGGGGAGCTGTTTTTT. Translating it yields CASSLGGSGYTNTGELFF.

This sequence joins TRBV7-9 and TRBJ2-5, with 14 bases aligning to TRBD2. Germline V gene lookup returns CDR1 SEHNR and CDR2 FQNEAQ (reference sequence). J lost 4 bases, V lost 5 bases, and 6 bases had no gene match. CDR3 size: 16 residues. The CDR3 DNA reads as TGTGCCAGCAGCGGCGGACTAGCGGGAGGAGGAGAGACCCAGTACTTC. This sequence encodes CASSGGLAGGGETQYF.

This rearrangement joins TRBV11-2 to TRBJ1-1; 7 nucleotides agree with TRBD1. Germline values: CDR1 SGHAT, CDR2 FQNNGV. The length of the CDR3 is 18 residues. Trimming cost V 5 bases and J 1 base; bases outside gene matches: 16. DNA of the CDR3: TGTGCCAGCAGCACTCACAGGGGCCCCTTGGCGCAGAACACTGAAGCTTTCTTT. It codes for CASSTHRGPLAQNTEAFF. The complete variable domain, with remaining parts taken from reference TRBV11-2 and TRBJ1-1, reads EAGVAQSPRYKIIEKRQSVAFWCNPISGHATLYWYQQILGQGPKLLIQFQNNGVVDDSQLPKDRFSAERLKGVDSTLKIQPAKLEDSAVYLCASSTHRGPLAQNTEAFFGQGTRLTVV.

V gene TRBV19 combines with J gene TRBJ1-2; unclear D gene. V was shortened by 3 bases and J by 4 bases, with 3 bases between the two germline ends. This CDR3 comprises 11 residues. Germline lookup yields CDR1 LNHDA and CDR2 SQIVND (reference sequence). The CDR3 coding sequence is TGTGCCAGTAGTATTTTCTATGGCTACACCTTC. Amino acids: CASSIFYGYTF. The full variable domain, rest sourced from reference TRBV19 and TRBJ1-2, is DGGITQSPKYLFRKEGQNVTLSCEQNLNHDAMYWYRQDPGQGLRLIYYSQIVNDFQKGDIAEGYSVSREKKESFPLTVTSAQKNPTAFYLCASSIFYGYTFGSGTRLTVV.

The J gene is TRBJ1-5, the V gene TRBV7-9; D unresolved. The CDR3 totals 15 residues. The ends were cut back, 5 bases at V and 3 bases at J, with 14 bases in the middle. Germline V gives CDR1 SEHNR, CDR2 FQNEAQ (reference sequence). This chain's CDR3 is CASSPSGPINQPQHF. CDR3 sequence (DNA): TGTGCCAGCAGCCCGAGCGGGCCCATCAATCAGCCCCAGCATTTT.

This chain links TRBV5-4 with TRBJ1-6; no clear D. V was shortened by 0 bases and J by 10 bases, with 14 bases between the two germline ends. Germline CDR1 and CDR2: SGHNT and YYREEE (reference sequence). The CDR3 is made up of 15 amino acids. This chain's CDR3 is CASSLAGEGGSPLHF. Written as DNA, the CDR3 is TGTGCCAGCAGCTTGGCCGGAGAGGGTGGCTCACCCCTCCACTTT.

The chain couples TRBV9 to TRBJ2-2; the D gene is possibly TRBD2 (6 bases). This CDR3 spans 13 amino acids. Per the germline V gene, CDR1 is SGDLS and CDR2 is YYNGEE. Trimming took 4 bases from V and 5 from J, leaving 9 bases between them. This chain's CDR3 is CASSPGLTGELFF. The CDR3 DNA reads as TGTGCCAGCAGCCCGGGACTTACCGGGGAGCTGTTTTTT. Filled out from reference TRBV9 and TRBJ2-2, the complete variable domain reads DSGVTQTPKHLITATGQRVTLRCSPRSGDLSVYWYQQSLDQGLQFLIQYYNGEERAKGNILERFSAQQFPDLHSELNLSSLELGDSALYFCASSPGLTGELFFGEGSRLTVL.

V gene TRBV30 combines with J gene TRBJ2-2; D is uncertain. CDR1 is GTSNPN and CDR2 is SVGIG in the germline V gene (reference sequence). The CDR3 is made up of 13 amino acids. V was pared by 3 bases and J by 3 bases, with 8 bases between. In nucleotides, the CDR3 is TGTGCCTGGAGAAAGGATTACACCGGGGAGCTGTTTTTT. Protein product: CAWRKDYTGELFF.

The chain couples TRBV2 to TRBJ1-5; the D gene is possibly TRBD1 (6 bases). Germline assignment: CDR1 SNHLY and CDR2 FYNNEI. This CDR3 spans 14 amino acids. V lost 2 bases and J 6 bases, leaving 11 bases between the germline ends. CDR3 in amino acids: CASSERGASQPQHF. CDR3 DNA sequence: TGTGCCAGCAGTGAAAGGGGGGCAAGTCAGCCCCAGCATTTT.

This clone came up a few times. V usage is TRBV29-1 and J usage is TRBJ1-1, with 11 bases that match TRBD1. The CDR3 has 13 amino acids. The J segment lost 2 bases and the V segment lost 7 bases, leaving 3 bases of the junction unmatched. Germline V gene lookup returns CDR1 SQVTM and CDR2 ANQGSEA. The CDR3 is CSGGTGGNTEAFF. For the CDR3, the DNA is TGCAGCGGTGGGACAGGGGGTAACACTGAAGCTTTCTTT.

The chain has TRBV28 and TRBJ1-2; 7 bases fit TRBD1. This CDR3 is 13 amino acids long. J gave up 8 bases and V 3 bases, and 6 bases lay outside the gene matches. The germline CDR1 and CDR2 sequences are MDHEN and SYDVKM. The CDR3 DNA is TGTGCCAGCAGTTTGGAGGGGGCGCAGGGCTACACCTTC. Translating it yields CASSLEGAQGYTF.

This clone was seen a handful of times. J is TRBJ1-1 and V is TRBV7-2; 7 nucleotides align to TRBD1. CDR3 length: 13 amino acids. J gave up 9 bases and V 5 bases, and 9 bases lay outside the gene matches. The germline gives CDR1 SGHTA, CDR2 FQGNSA. The CDR3 DNA follows: TGTGCCAGCAGCGCACAACTACAGGGGAAAGCTTTCTTT. Amino acid sequence: CASSAQLQGKAFF.

This rearrangement joins TRBV29-1 to TRBJ2-1; 9 bases line up with TRBD2. Germline V gives CDR1 SQVTM, CDR2 ANQGSEA. Germline trimming cut 4 bases from V and 4 bases from J; bases unmatched to any gene: 5. The CDR3 runs 14 residues. The CDR3 nucleotides read TGCAGCGTTGCTACTAGCGGGTCTTACAATGAGCAGTTCTTC. This gives the protein CSVATSGSYNEQFF.

This clone showed up just a few times. This chain links TRBV11-2 with TRBJ1-2; 9 bases fit TRBD1. The germline gives CDR1 SGHAT, CDR2 FQNNGV. Germline trimming cut 5 bases from V and 8 bases from J; bases unmatched to any gene: 6. CDR3 length equals 13 residues. The CDR3 bases are TGTGCCAGCAGCCTAAACAGGGGGCCCGGCTACACCTTC. As protein: CASSLNRGPGYTF.

The rearrangement links TRBV5-4 to TRBJ1-5; D not certain. Germline assignment: CDR1 SGHNT and CDR2 YYREEE (reference sequence). This CDR3 has 14 residues. V was clipped by 1 base and J by 1 base, with 6 bases between them. CDR3 protein: CASSLRGSNQPQHF. The DNA for the CDR3 is TGTGCCAGCAGCTTGCGTGGGAGCAATCAGCCCCAGCATTTT.

The chain couples TRBV28 to TRBJ2-7; 7 positions agree with TRBD2. The length of the CDR3 is 12 residues. Germline values: CDR1 MDHEN, CDR2 SYDVKM. The V segment lost 6 bases and the J segment 12 bases; nucleotides outside the gene matches: 11. CDR3 nucleotides: TGTGCCAGCAGCCTCCTGGACGGGAGGCTGTACTTC. This codes for CASSLLDGRLYF.